This T cell receptor (beta chain) is from a study of graft-versus-host responses after intestinal transplantation. The wider study: Induction using anti-thymocyte globulin, followed by tacrolimus and steroids for about 3 years, was given to all recipients. Study-wide results and caveats: Peak circulating GvH clone levels were associated with early post-transplant HvG declines. GvH clones occurred in recipient marrow; some first appeared in ileum or blood.

TCRdb keeps only in-frame clones here, not all; method: immunoSEQ multiplex PCR. The table shows roughly 77,000 clones, with around 92% occurring only once. V dropped 6 bases and J dropped 1; count of bases not matched to a gene: 3. Germline V gene data show CDR1 as MDHEN and CDR2 as SYDVKM. CDR3 length equals 13 residues. Concerning this clone: Its antigen is unidentified.

The rearrangement joins TRBV28 to TRBJ2-7; TRBD1 aligns across 7 bases. The material sequenced was unstimulated CD8+ T cells sorted from spleen or lymph node cells, taken before intestinal transplant. This receptor was identified in a human donor who received an intestinal transplant. The CDR3 region is CASRGDRSYEQYF. The CDR3 bases are TGTGCCAGCAGAGGGGACAGATCCTACGAGCAGTACTTC.